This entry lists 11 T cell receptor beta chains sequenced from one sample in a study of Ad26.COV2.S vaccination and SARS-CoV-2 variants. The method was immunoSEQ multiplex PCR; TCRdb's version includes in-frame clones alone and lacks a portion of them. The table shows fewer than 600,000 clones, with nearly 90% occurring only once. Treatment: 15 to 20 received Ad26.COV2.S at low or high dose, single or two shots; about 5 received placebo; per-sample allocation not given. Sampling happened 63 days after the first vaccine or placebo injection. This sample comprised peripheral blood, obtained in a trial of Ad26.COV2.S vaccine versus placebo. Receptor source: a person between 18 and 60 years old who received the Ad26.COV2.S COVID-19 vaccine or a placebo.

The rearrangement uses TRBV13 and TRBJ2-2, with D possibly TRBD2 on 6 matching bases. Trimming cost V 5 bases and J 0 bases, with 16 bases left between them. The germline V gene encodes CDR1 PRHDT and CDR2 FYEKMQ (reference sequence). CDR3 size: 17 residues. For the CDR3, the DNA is TGTGCCAGCAGCCCCCTCGGCGGGAACGCGAACACCGGGGAGCTGTTTTTT. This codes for CASSPLGGNANTGELFF.

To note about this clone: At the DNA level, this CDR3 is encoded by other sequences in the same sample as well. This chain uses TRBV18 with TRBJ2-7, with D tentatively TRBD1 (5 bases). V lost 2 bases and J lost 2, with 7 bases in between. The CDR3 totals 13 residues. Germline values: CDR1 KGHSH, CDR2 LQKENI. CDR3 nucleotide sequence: TGTGCCAGCTCACCAAGGACAACCTACGAGCAGTACTTC. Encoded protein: CASSPRTTYEQYF.

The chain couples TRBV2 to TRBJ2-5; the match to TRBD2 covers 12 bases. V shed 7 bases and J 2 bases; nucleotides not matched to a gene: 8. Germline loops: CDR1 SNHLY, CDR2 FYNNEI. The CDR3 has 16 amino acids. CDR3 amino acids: CASNGGLAGLQETQYF. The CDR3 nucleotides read TGTGCCAGCAATGGGGGACTAGCGGGTTTACAAGAGACCCAGTACTTC.

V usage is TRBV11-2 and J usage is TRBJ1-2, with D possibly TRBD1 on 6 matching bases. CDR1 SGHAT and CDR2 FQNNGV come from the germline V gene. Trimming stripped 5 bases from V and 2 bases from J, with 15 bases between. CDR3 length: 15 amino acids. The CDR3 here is CASSPGGARNYGYTF. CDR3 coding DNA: TGTGCCAGCAGCCCTGGGGGGGCACGGAACTATGGCTACACCTTC.

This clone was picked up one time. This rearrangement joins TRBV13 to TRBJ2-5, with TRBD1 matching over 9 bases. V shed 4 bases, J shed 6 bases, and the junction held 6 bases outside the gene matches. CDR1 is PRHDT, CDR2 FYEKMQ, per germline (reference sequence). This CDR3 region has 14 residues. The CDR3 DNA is TGTGCCAGCAGCTGGAGAACAGGGGGCCAGACCCAGTACTTC. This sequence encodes CASSWRTGGQTQYF.

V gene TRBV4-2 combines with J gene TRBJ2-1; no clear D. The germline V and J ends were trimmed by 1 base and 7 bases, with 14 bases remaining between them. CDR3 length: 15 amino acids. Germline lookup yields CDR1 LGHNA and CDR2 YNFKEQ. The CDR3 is CASSQVDLTKNEQFF. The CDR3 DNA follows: TGTGCCAGCAGCCAAGTGGACCTAACAAAAAATGAGCAGTTCTTC.

In DNA form, the CDR3 reads TGTGCCAGCAGCTATGAGGCTTTCCAAGAGACCCAGTACTTC. Amino acids: CASSYEAFQETQYF. The chain uses TRBV7-9 and TRBJ2-5; D is uncertain. This CDR3 has 14 residues. Between the trimmed V and J ends, which lost 4 bases and 1 base, there was a span of 10 bases. Germline values: CDR1 SEHNR, CDR2 FQNEAQ (reference sequence).

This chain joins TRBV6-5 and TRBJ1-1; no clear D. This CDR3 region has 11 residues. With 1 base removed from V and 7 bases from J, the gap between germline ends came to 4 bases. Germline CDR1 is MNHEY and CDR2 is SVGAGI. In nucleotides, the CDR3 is TGTGCCAGCAGTTACTTAAATGAAGCTTTCTTT. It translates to CASSYLNEAFF.

The CDR3 protein is CASSRYEQYF. In nucleotides, the CDR3 is TGTGCCAGCAGTAGATACGAGCAGTACTTC. The genes are TRBV28 and TRBJ2-7; D is ambiguous. V lost 5 bases to trimming and J lost 4 bases, with 3 bases between them. CDR1 is MDHEN and CDR2 is SYDVKM in the germline V gene. CDR3 length: 10 residues.

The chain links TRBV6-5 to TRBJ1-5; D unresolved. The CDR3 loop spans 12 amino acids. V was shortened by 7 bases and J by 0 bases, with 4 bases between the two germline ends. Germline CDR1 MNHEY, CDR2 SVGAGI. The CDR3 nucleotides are TGTGCCAGCACAGTTAGCAATCAGCCCCAGCATTTT. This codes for CASTVSNQPQHF.

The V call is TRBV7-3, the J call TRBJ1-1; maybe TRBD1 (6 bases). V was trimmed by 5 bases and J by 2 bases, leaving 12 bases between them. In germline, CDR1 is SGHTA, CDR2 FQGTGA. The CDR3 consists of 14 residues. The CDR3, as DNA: TGTGCCAGCAGCAAGGACAGCCAAAACACTGAAGCTTTCTTT. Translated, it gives CASSKDSQNTEAFF.